The present entry profiles one T cell receptor (beta chain) with its context. What it binds is not known. A much larger clone lies one base from this, so it may be a read error. These data come from a study of T cells after yellow fever vaccination. Study-level results: Although most clonotypes did not, a small share appeared in both CD4 and CD8 compartments.

TCRdb itself ran the 5' RACE reads through MiXCR, one entry per CDR3 protein. In the table there are under 150,000 distinct CDR3 sequences, 6.5% to 8.5% of which are singletons. Germline lookup yields CDR1 MNHEY and CDR2 SVGEGT. The trim removed 10 bases at V and 3 bases at J, leaving 15 bases unmatched. This CDR3 contains 15 residues. The starting material was CD4+ T cells sorted from PBMCs, obtained 5 days after the yellow fever booster vaccination. The source of this sequence is a man aged 25 to 45 who received the YFV17D yellow fever vaccine. V is TRBV6-2 or TRBV6-3 and J is TRBJ2-7, with 7 bases that match TRBD2. CDR3 sequence reads: CANSSPPTGGYEQYF. DNA of the CDR3: TGTGCCAACAGCTCTCCCCCGACGGGAGGCTACGAGCAGTACTTC.